This T cell receptor beta chain was recovered during a study of blood T cell repertoires in COVID-19. Study in general: Nucleic acid was either cDNA or gDNA, and it came from T cells, B-cell-depleted T cells, or PBMCs.

The germline V gene encodes CDR1 LGHDT and CDR2 YNNKEL (reference sequence). The CDR3 has 18 amino acids. The junction had 10 bases not matched to a gene; V was cut back by 4 bases and J by 1 base. Individuals aged roughly 18 to 90 years were recruited from approximately 24 US areas. Clinical history reported by participants formed the basis on which cohorts were assigned. Either two negative PCRs, clearance, or symptom resolution qualified Cohort 3 donors as recovered. Repertoires were generated with immunoSEQ multiplex PCR, while TCRdb's copy carries only in-frame clones and drops some. The sample lists roughly 400,000 clones; roughly nine tenths were seen once.

The clonotype originates from a woman aged 25-40 years who had recovered from COVID-19. This rearrangement joins TRBV3-1 (or the pseudogene TRBV3-2) to TRBJ1-6; 7 nucleotides line up with TRBD1. Sequenced input: PBMCs or T cells enriched from blood (not recorded which). The CDR3 here is CASSRYRTGSSYNSPLHF. The CDR3, as DNA: TGTGCCAGCAGCCGATACAGGACAGGCAGTTCCTATAATTCACCCCTCCACTTT.